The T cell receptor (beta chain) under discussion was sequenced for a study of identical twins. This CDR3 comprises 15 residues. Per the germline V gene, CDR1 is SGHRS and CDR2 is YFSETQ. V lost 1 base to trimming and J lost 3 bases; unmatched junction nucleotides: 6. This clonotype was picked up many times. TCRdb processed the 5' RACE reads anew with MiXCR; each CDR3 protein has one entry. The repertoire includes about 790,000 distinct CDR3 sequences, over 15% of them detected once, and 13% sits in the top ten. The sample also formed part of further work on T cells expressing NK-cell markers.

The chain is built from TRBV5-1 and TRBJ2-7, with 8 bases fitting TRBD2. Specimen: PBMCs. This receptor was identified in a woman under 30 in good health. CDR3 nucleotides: TGCGCCAGCAGCTTGACCAGCGGGAGTATCTACGAGCAGTACTTC. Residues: CASSLTSGSIYEQYF.